Each of the 24 T cell receptor beta chains below was sequenced from the same sample in a study of T cell repertoires in cytomegalovirus infection. In TCRdb, the reads were re-called with MiXCR into one record per CDR3 protein. The data contain some 320,000 distinct CDR3 sequences, over 7.5% of them singletons. Source material: PBMCs. Receptors were obtained from a human donor in good health (CMV status not recorded). Some clones in this sample may be carry-over from other donors' samples.

There are many counts of this clonotype. The chain uses TRBV7-9 and TRBJ1-1; 8 bases line up with TRBD1. The CDR3 has 16 amino acids. CDR1 and CDR2 (germline): SEHNR, FQNEAQ (reference sequence). J lost 4 bases, V lost 5 bases, and 12 bases had no gene match. The CDR3 bases are TGTGCCAGCAGCGCCGGACAGGGCACTTTGAGCACTGAAGCTTTCTTT. It translates to CASSAGQGTLSTEAFF.

Worth noting for this clonotype: One end of the junction is discordant with germline, which a read error may explain. This chain joins TRBV7-2 and TRBJ2-7; 8 nucleotides line up with TRBD1. Germline CDR1 and CDR2: SGHTA and FQGNSA. CDR3 length: 15 amino acids. CDR3 sequence reads: CASSLLGQVLYKQYF. The CDR3 bases are TGTGCCAGTAGCTTACTGGGACAGGTCCTCTACAAGCAGTACTTC.

This chain uses TRBV20-1 with TRBJ1-2; a weak D match, TRBD1 (5 bases). The germline V gene has CDR1 DFQATT and CDR2 SNEGSKA (reference sequence). V dropped 6 bases and J dropped 0 bases, with 14 bases sitting between them. The CDR3 consists of 14 residues. As DNA, the CDR3 is TGCAGTGCAAGGGGACTGAGAGCTAACTATGGCTACACCTTC. Translating gives CSARGLRANYGYTF.

In its sample, this clonotype was seen a few times. The chain links TRBV7-2 to TRBJ2-1; TRBD2 matches at 8 bases. Germline CDR1 reads SGHTA; CDR2 reads FQGNSA. This CDR3 has 15 residues. The ends lost 1 base at V and 7 bases at J; junction bases unmatched: 6. The CDR3 DNA reads as TGTGCCAGCAGCTTAGGCGGGGGGTTTGATAATGAGCAGTTCTTC. Translated: CASSLGGGFDNEQFF. Looking up the rest from reference TRBV7-2 and TRBJ2-1 gives the full variable domain: GAGVSQSPSNKVTEKGKDVELRCDPISGHTALYWYRQSLGQGLEFLIYFQGNSAPDKSGLPSDRFSAERTGGSVSTLTIQRTQQEDSAVYLCASSLGGGFDNEQFFGPGTRLTVL.

The chain has TRBV20-1 and TRBJ1-1, with D possibly being TRBD1 (5 bases). Trimming pared 6 bases from V and 7 bases from J, leaving 21 bases between. CDR3 length: 14 residues. CDR1 is DFQATT, CDR2 SNEGSKA, per germline (reference sequence). CDR3 protein: CSAAGGGGVNEAFF. The CDR3 DNA is TGCAGTGCAGCGGGGGGGGGAGGGGTCAATGAAGCTTTCTTT.

The gene calls are TRBV27 and TRBJ2-2; 11 bases are a match to TRBD2. V lost 4 bases to trimming and J lost 4 bases; unmatched junction nucleotides: 8. The CDR3 length is 17 residues. CDR1 is MNHEY and CDR2 is SMNVEV in the germline V gene (reference sequence). Here the CDR3 DNA reads TGTGCCAGCAGTTCGCTAGCGGGAGGCCTAATCACCGGGGAGCTGTTTTTT. Amino acids: CASSSLAGGLITGELFF.

This chain links TRBV10-1 with TRBJ2-3; 9 bases line up with TRBD2. Germline-derived CDR1 and CDR2 are WNHNN and SYGVQD (reference sequence). The CDR3 loop spans 18 amino acids. V was clipped by 0 bases and J by 2 bases; unmatched bases: 9. The CDR3 loop is CASSESGGLAGPTDTQYF. The CDR3 DNA reads as TGCGCCAGCAGTGAGTCGGGTGGGCTAGCGGGGCCCACAGATACGCAGTATTTT.

This clonotype was observed a handful of times. The chain links TRBV11-2 to TRBJ2-7; 7 bases align to TRBD2. Germline CDR1 SGHAT, CDR2 FQNNGV. With V trimmed by 2 bases and J by 0 bases, 4 bases remained unmatched. The CDR3 is 15 amino acids. As DNA, the CDR3 is TGTGCCAGCAGCTTACAAGCGGGACCCTCCTACGAGCAGTACTTC. Translating gives CASSLQAGPSYEQYF.

This clonotype was seen a few times. This sequence joins TRBV6-2 or TRBV6-3 and TRBJ1-1, with D perhaps TRBD1 (5 bases). The CDR3 consists of 13 residues. Germline-derived CDR1 and CDR2 are MNHEY and SVGEGT. V gave up 6 bases and J gave up 5 bases, with 13 bases separating them. The CDR3 region is CASRRGLWTEAFF. The CDR3 nucleotides read TGTGCCAGCAGGCGGGGCTTATGGACTGAAGCTTTCTTT.

This clonotype was seen repeatedly, ten times or more. The V and J genes are TRBV7-2 and TRBJ2-5; no clear D. The CDR3 runs 13 residues. Germline V gives CDR1 SGHTA, CDR2 FQGNSA. With 2 bases removed from V and 0 bases from J, the gap between germline ends came to 4 bases. Here the CDR3 DNA reads TGTGCCAGCAGCTTAACGTACCAAGAGACCCAGTACTTC. Its translation: CASSLTYQETQYF.

This chain uses TRBV28 with TRBJ2-2; TRBD1 might be the D (6 bases). Trimming removed 2 bases at V and 5 bases at J, with 12 bases between. This CDR3 region has 15 residues. Per the germline V gene, CDR1 is MDHEN and CDR2 is SYDVKM. CDR3 sequence: CASSLQQGLTGELFF. The CDR3 DNA follows: TGTGCCAGCAGTTTACAACAGGGCTTAACCGGGGAGCTGTTTTTT.

This clonotype was observed at least ten times. The V gene is TRBV28, the J gene TRBJ2-7, with 14 bases aligning to TRBD2. Unmatched junction bases numbered 6, after V lost 6 bases and J lost 2 bases. Germline assignment: CDR1 MDHEN and CDR2 SYDVKM. The CDR3 consists of 16 residues. The CDR3 DNA reads as TGTGCCAGCAGACCGGGACTAGCGGGGGACACCTACGAGCAGTACTTC. Translated: CASRPGLAGDTYEQYF.

This clonotype appeared a few times. This rearrangement joins TRBV11-1 to TRBJ2-2, with D unclear. Germline values: CDR1 SGHAT, CDR2 FQDESV (reference sequence). CDR3 length: 14 residues. V was cut by 2 bases and J by 2 bases, with 6 bases left in between. Written as DNA, the CDR3 is TGTGCCAGCAGCTTAAACTCTAACACCGGGGAGCTGTTTTTT. Protein: CASSLNSNTGELFF.

This clonotype was counted only a few times. The chain joins TRBV19 to TRBJ1-5; D possibly corresponds to TRBD1 (6 bases). This CDR3 region has 14 residues. From germline, CDR1 is LNHDA and CDR2 SQIVND (reference sequence). V lost 5 bases, J lost 4 bases, and 12 bases lay in between. The CDR3 protein is CASSESQGNQPQHF. The CDR3 bases are TGTGCCAGTAGTGAATCTCAGGGGAATCAGCCCCAGCATTTT.

At least ten counts were recorded for this clonotype. The V and J genes are TRBV7-9 and TRBJ1-3, with 10 bases lining up with TRBD1. From germline, CDR1 is SEHNR and CDR2 FQNEAQ (reference sequence). The CDR3 runs to 15 residues. Losses at the gene ends were 3 bases for V and 6 bases for J; bases not matched to a gene: 5. DNA for the CDR3: TGTGCCAGCAGCTTCCCGACAGGGGGCAAAAACACCATATATTTT. This codes for CASSFPTGGKNTIYF.

This clonotype was observed at least ten times. The rearrangement uses TRBV6-1 and TRBJ2-7; the D is unclear. Trimming pared 2 bases from V and 4 bases from J, leaving 3 bases between. The CDR3 consists of 11 residues. Germline lookup yields CDR1 MNHNS and CDR2 SASEGT. The CDR3 sequence is CASSEPYEQYF. The CDR3 coding sequence is TGTGCCAGCAGTGAACCATACGAGCAGTACTTC.

This chain connects TRBV9 to TRBJ2-6; D not certain. The CDR3 is 14 residues long. Trimming removed 2 bases from V and 0 bases from J, with 3 bases in between. The germline V gene encodes CDR1 SGDLS and CDR2 YYNGEE. In nucleotides, the CDR3 is TGTGCCAGCAGCGTCGACTCTGGGGCCAACGTCCTGACTTTC. This sequence encodes CASSVDSGANVLTF. Together with reference TRBV9 and TRBJ2-6, the CDR3 gives the full variable domain: DSGVTQTPKHLITATGQRVTLRCSPRSGDLSVYWYQQSLDQGLQFLIQYYNGEERAKGNILERFSAQQFPDLHSELNLSSLELGDSALYFCASSVDSGANVLTFGAGSRLTVL.

This clonotype has more than one count but fewer than ten. The J gene is TRBJ2-5, the V gene TRBV20-1, with 9 bases that match TRBD1. This CDR3 is built from 13 residues. Per germline, CDR1 DFQATT and CDR2 SNEGSKA (reference sequence). The V and J ends lost 8 bases and 5 bases, in that order; junction bases with no gene match: 9. CDR3 nucleotide sequence: TGCAGTCTCCGGACAGGGGCGGGGGAGACCCAGTACTTC. Encoded protein: CSLRTGAGETQYF.

This chain uses TRBV12-3 or TRBV12-4 with TRBJ2-7; D is perhaps TRBD1 or TRBD2 (6 bases each). This CDR3 has 13 amino acids. Trimming shortened V by 4 bases and J by 12 bases, and 19 bases separated the two germline ends. The CDR3 sequence is CASSSGDSGGGYF. CDR3 nucleotides: TGTGCCAGCAGTTCCGGGGACTCTGGAGGGGGGTACTTC.

At least ten counts were recorded for this clonotype. The V and J genes are TRBV7-2 and TRBJ2-7; 8 nucleotides line up with TRBD1. The V gene's germline CDR1 is SGHTA and CDR2 FQGNSA. The junction had 10 bases not matched to a gene; V was cut back by 5 bases and J by 7 bases. The length of the CDR3 is 14 residues. The CDR3 loop is CASSEGQGPREQYF. In DNA, the CDR3 is TGTGCCAGCAGCGAAGGACAGGGCCCTAGGGAGCAGTACTTC.

This clonotype appeared many times. V and J are TRBV5-1 and TRBJ2-3, with D perhaps given as TRBD1 or TRBD2 (5 bases each). The V end was cut by 5 bases, the J end by 0 bases, with 7 bases between. The CDR3 is made up of 13 amino acids. Germline values: CDR1 SGHRS, CDR2 YFSETQ. The CDR3 reads CASRRDSTDTQYF. CDR3 bases: TGCGCCAGCAGACGGGACAGCACAGATACGCAGTATTTT.

This clonotype was recorded at least ten times. The chain combines TRBV4-3 with TRBJ2-1; 12 bases line up with TRBD2. V lost 1 base, J lost 9 bases, and 4 bases stayed unmatched. Per germline, CDR1 LGHNA and CDR2 YSLEER. The CDR3 has 15 residues. CDR3 residues: CASSQALAGGGEQFF. In DNA form, the CDR3 reads TGCGCCAGCAGCCAAGCACTAGCGGGGGGTGGTGAGCAGTTCTTC.

This clonotype was recorded at least ten times. V is TRBV28 and J is TRBJ1-1; D gene uncertain. Deletions cut 10 bases from V and 8 bases from J, with 17 bases between. Germline V CDR1 and CDR2: MDHEN, SYDVKM. This CDR3 region has 12 residues. CDR3 in amino acids: CATLLREREAFF. The DNA for the CDR3 is TGTGCCACCCTTTTACGGGAGCGCGAAGCTTTCTTT.

This clonotype was seen only a few times. The chain uses TRBV6-1 and TRBJ2-3; 10 nucleotides line up with TRBD2. Germline CDR1 reads MNHNS; CDR2 reads SASEGT. This CDR3 contains 16 residues. With V trimmed by 7 bases and J by 10 bases, 17 bases remained unmatched. The CDR3 DNA is TGTGCCAGCACAGTCTCGGGCCTAGCGGGAGACGGGGCGCAGTATTTT. Its translation: CASTVSGLAGDGAQYF.